This T cell receptor (beta chain) derives from a study of chemoradiotherapy in HPV16-positive cancers. TCRdb keeps only in-frame clones here, not all; method: immunoSEQ multiplex PCR. Among 6,500 to 10,000 clones listed, about 83% were seen once. This CDR3 is built from 16 residues. This rearrangement joins TRBV21-1 to TRBJ1-2. TRBV21-1 is shown as a pseudogene. The TCR sequence derives from a human donor with HPV-associated anogenital cancer. Here the sequenced sample was blood, taken from a patient who underwent chemoradiotherapy. The CDR3 sequence: CASSKEVLAVDYGYTF. The CDR3 DNA follows: TGTGCCAGCAGCAAAGAGGTCCTCGCGGTGGACTATGGCTACACCTTC.